The clone carrying this T cell receptor (beta chain) was observed a handful of times. Antigen unknown. This sample stems from a study of T-cell reconstitution after alpha-beta-depleted transplantation in children. Regarding the study as a whole: The main origin of T-cell counts and diversity one year after transplant was newly produced T cells. Reportedly, roughly two months post-transplant, alpha-beta T cells arose from several hundred expanded graft clones. Where some patients showed high TCRbeta diversity at day 60, it came from recipient T cells and thymic progenitors that had survived.

For TCRbeta, the library was prepared with unique molecular identifiers. TCRdb passed the PCR reads through MiXCR, listing each CDR3 protein once. The repertoire consists of around 450,000 distinct CDR3 sequences, with roughly a tenth occurring once and the leading ten covering just over 2%. CDR3 length: 15 residues. Trimming pared 6 bases from V and 0 bases from J, leaving 15 bases between. Per germline, CDR1 MDHEN and CDR2 SYDVKM. This receptor was taken from a child aged 2-9 years with inherited bone marrow failure, due to receive a stem cell transplant. The source was PBMCs, collected before TCRalphabeta/CD19-depleted stem cell transplant. J is TRBJ2-7 and V is TRBV28; D is undetermined. DNA for the CDR3: TGTGCCAGCAGCCCACCTACAGCAAACTCCTACGAGCAGTACTTC. Its translation is CASSPPTANSYEQYF.